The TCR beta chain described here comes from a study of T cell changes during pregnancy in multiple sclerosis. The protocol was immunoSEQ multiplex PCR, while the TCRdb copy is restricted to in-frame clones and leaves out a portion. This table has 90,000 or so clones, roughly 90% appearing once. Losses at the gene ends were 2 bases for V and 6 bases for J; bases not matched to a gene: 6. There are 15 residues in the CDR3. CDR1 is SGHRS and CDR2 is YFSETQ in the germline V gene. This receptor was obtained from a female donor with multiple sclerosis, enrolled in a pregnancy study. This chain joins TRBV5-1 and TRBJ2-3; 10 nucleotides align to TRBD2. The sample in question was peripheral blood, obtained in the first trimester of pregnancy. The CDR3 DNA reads TGCGCCAGCAGCTTAGCGGGAGGGCCCAGCGATACGCAGTATTTT. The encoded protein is CASSLAGGPSDTQYF.